These 9 T cell receptor beta chains share one sample of origin, sequenced in a study of early T cells in non-severe SARS-CoV-2 infection. Each CDR3 protein gets one entry after TCRdb re-called the 5' RACE reads with MiXCR. The repertoire consists of about 30,000 distinct CDR3 sequences, with roughly 7.2% occurring once and the leading ten covering 30% to 45%. The sequencing input was whole blood. The receptors originated from an adult who was a healthcare worker with PCR-confirmed SARS-CoV-2 infection or an uninfected control (not recorded which).

This clonotype was counted ten times or more. This chain joins TRBV5-4 and TRBJ1-3; D may be TRBD1 (6 bases). V gave up 2 bases and J gave up 4 bases, with 7 bases separating them. The CDR3 consists of 13 residues. Germline lookup yields CDR1 SGHNT and CDR2 YYREEE (reference sequence). Written as DNA, the CDR3 is TGTGCCAGCAGCTTAGACAGGGGAAACACCATATATTTT. It is translated as CASSLDRGNTIYF.

This clonotype has a count of ten or more. This chain links TRBV7-2 with TRBJ2-1, with 8 positions matching TRBD2. With 1 base clipped from V and 2 bases from J, the junction kept 7 bases outside the gene matches. This CDR3 contains 17 residues. The germline V gene encodes CDR1 SGHTA and CDR2 FQGNSA. Written as DNA, the CDR3 is TGTGCCAGCAGCTTAGAATTAGGGCGGGGGGCCTACAATGAGCAGTTCTTC. It specifies CASSLELGRGAYNEQFF.

At least ten counts were recorded for this clonotype. The chain joins TRBV18 to TRBJ2-3; 15 positions agree with TRBD2. From germline, CDR1 is KGHSH and CDR2 LQKENI. After removal of 0 bases from V and 7 bases from J, the junction contained 5 bases not matched to a gene. This CDR3 has 17 amino acids. CDR3 bases: TGTGCCAGCTCACCACCTGGACTAGCGGGGGGGCAATATACGCAGTATTTT. Translating gives CASSPPGLAGGQYTQYF.

This clonotype has ten or more counts. This CDR3 reads CASRRGTGSYGYTF. In DNA, the CDR3 is TGTGCCAGCAGACGCGGGACAGGTTCCTATGGCTACACCTTC. The gene calls are TRBV6-5 and TRBJ1-2, with 8 bases that match TRBD1. This CDR3 has 14 amino acids. V was clipped by 6 bases and J by 4 bases; unmatched bases: 7. Germline values: CDR1 MNHEY, CDR2 SVGAGI.

The chain carries TRBV7-9 and TRBJ1-1; possible D gene TRBD1, 5 bases. The CDR3 covers 13 residues. Per germline, CDR1 SEHNR and CDR2 FQNEAQ (reference sequence). V was trimmed by 5 bases and J by 6 bases, leaving 13 bases between them. CDR3: CASSPSRGPEAFF. CDR3 DNA: TGTGCCAGCAGCCCATCCCGGGGACCTGAAGCTTTCTTT. Full variable domain (missing parts from reference TRBV7-9 and TRBJ1-1): DTGVSQNPRHKITKRGQNVTFRCDPISEHNRLYWYRQTLGQGPEFLTYFQNEAQLEKSRLLSDRFSAERPKGSFSTLEIQRTEQGDSAMYLCASSPSRGPEAFFGQGTRLTVV.

This clonotype was observed at least ten times. In DNA form, the CDR3 reads TGTGCCAGCAGCTTTTCGACGGACACAGATACGCAGTATTTT. Its translation is CASSFSTDTDTQYF. This chain uses TRBV7-3 with TRBJ2-3; no reliable D call. The CDR3 has 14 residues. Germline V gene sequence: CDR1 SGHTA, CDR2 FQGTGA. Trimming left V 3 bases short and J 2 bases short, with 9 bases between.

CDR3 sequence: CASSDWAGASGANVLTF. The CDR3 nucleotides read TGTGCCAGCAGTGATTGGGCAGGCGCCTCTGGGGCCAACGTCCTGACTTTC. The rearrangement joins TRBV25-1 to TRBJ2-6, with D hard to call. V gave up 3 bases and J gave up 0 bases, with 12 bases separating them. The CDR3 extends over 17 amino acids. Germline loops: CDR1 MGHDK, CDR2 SYGVNS.

In its sample, this clonotype was seen many times. The CDR3 reads CAISERADTQYF. As DNA, the CDR3 is TGTGCCATCAGTGAAAGAGCAGATACGCAGTATTTT. V gene TRBV10-3 combines with J gene TRBJ2-3; D not certain. V was pared by 3 bases and J by 4 bases, with 5 bases between. The CDR3 contains 12 residues. Germline V gives CDR1 ENHRY, CDR2 SYGVKD.

The table lists this clonotype with many counts. V is TRBV20-1 and J is TRBJ2-1; weak D call: TRBD2 (6 bases). The CDR3 has 17 residues. V lost 0 bases and J 0 bases, leaving 15 bases between the germline ends. The germline V gene encodes CDR1 DFQATT and CDR2 SNEGSKA (reference sequence). The DNA for the CDR3 is TGCAGTGCTAGAGACCCATTTCGGGAGAGCTCCTACAATGAGCAGTTCTTC. Its protein is CSARDPFRESSYNEQFF.